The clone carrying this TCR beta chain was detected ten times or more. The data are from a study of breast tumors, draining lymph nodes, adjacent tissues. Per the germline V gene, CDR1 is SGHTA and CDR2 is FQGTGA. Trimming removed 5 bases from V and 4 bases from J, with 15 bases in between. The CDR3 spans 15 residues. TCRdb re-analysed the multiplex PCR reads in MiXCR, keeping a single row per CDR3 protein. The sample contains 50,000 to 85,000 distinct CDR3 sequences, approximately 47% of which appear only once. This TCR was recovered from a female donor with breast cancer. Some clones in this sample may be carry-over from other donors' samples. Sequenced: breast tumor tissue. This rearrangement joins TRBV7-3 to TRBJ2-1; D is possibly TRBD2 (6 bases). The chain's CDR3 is CASSPDLAGYNEQFF. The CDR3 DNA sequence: TGTGCCAGCAGCCCCGACCTGGCGGGGTACAATGAGCAGTTCTTC.